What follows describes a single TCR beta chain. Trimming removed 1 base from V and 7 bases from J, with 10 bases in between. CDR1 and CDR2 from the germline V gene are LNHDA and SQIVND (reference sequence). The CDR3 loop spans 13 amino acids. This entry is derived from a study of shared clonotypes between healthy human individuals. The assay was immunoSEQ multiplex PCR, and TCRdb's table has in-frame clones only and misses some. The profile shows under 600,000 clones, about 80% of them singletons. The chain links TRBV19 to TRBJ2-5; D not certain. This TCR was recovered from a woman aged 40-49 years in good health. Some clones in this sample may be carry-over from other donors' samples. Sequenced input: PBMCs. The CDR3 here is CASSIGIAGTQYF. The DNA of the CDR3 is TGTGCCAGTAGTATAGGGATAGCCGGGACCCAGTACTTC. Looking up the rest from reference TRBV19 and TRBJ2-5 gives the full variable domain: DGGITQSPKYLFRKEGQNVTLSCEQNLNHDAMYWYRQDPGQGLRLIYYSQIVNDFQKGDIAEGYSVSREKKESFPLTVTSAQKNPTAFYLCASSIGIAGTQYFGPGTRLLVL.